These 27 T cell receptor beta chains were sequenced from one sample in a study of T cell responses to AZD1222 COVID-19 vaccine. Only in-frame clones appear in the TCRdb table, and some are missing; sequencing was by immunoSEQ multiplex PCR. The sample contains about 95,000 clones, about 88% of which appear only once. The sequenced sample was peripheral blood, obtained on day 0 of AZD1222 vaccination. The receptors shown here come from an adult in good health.

The V and J genes are TRBV7-2 and TRBJ2-3; TRBD2 matches at 12 bases. Germline CDR1 is SGHTA and CDR2 is FQGNSA. The CDR3 runs to 16 residues. Trimming took 5 bases from V and 3 from J; bases not matched to a gene: 6. The CDR3 reads CASSPDLAGGTDTQYF. CDR3 DNA sequence: TGTGCCAGCAGCCCCGACCTAGCGGGGGGGACAGATACGCAGTATTTT.

This clone has just one count. This chain links TRBV5-6 with TRBJ1-6, with 7 bases aligning to TRBD1. Unmatched junction bases numbered 10, after V lost 2 bases and J lost 14 bases. CDR1 SGHDT and CDR2 YYEEEE come from the germline V gene. This CDR3 contains 14 residues. DNA of the CDR3: TGTGCCAGCAGCTTACAAGGCCCAGGGGGATCCCTCCACTTT. Protein product: CASSLQGPGGSLHF. Full variable domain (outside the CDR3, taken from reference TRBV5-6 and TRBJ1-6): DAGVTQSPTHLIKTRGQQVTLRCSPKSGHDTVSWYQQALGQGPQFIFQYYEEEERQRGNFPDRFSGHQFPNYSSELNVNALLLGDSALYLCASSLQGPGGSLHFGNGTRLTVT.

CDR3 coding DNA: TGTGCCAGCAGTCCGACTCAACCCCGCTACACCTTC. Its translation: CASSPTQPRYTF. The V and J genes are TRBV2 and TRBJ1-2; D is uncertain. This CDR3 has 12 residues. Germline lookup yields CDR1 SNHLY and CDR2 FYNNEI. V was shortened by 5 bases and J by 9 bases, with 13 bases between the two germline ends.

The V call is TRBV3-1 (or the pseudogene TRBV3-2), the J call TRBJ2-7; TRBD1 might be the D (5 bases). Trimming shortened V by 0 bases and J by 2 bases, and 11 bases separated the two germline ends. There are 15 residues in the CDR3. The germline gives CDR1 LGHDT, CDR2 YNNKEL (reference sequence). CDR3 sequence: CASSQEATVPYEQYF. The CDR3 DNA follows: TGTGCCAGCAGCCAAGAAGCGACAGTTCCCTACGAGCAGTACTTC.

The gene calls are TRBV6-6 and TRBJ1-1; 7 positions match TRBD1. This CDR3 has 16 residues. Germline V gene sequence: CDR1 MNHNY, CDR2 SVGAGI (reference sequence). With V trimmed by 2 bases and J by 4 bases, 10 bases remained unmatched. CDR3 amino acids: CASSYGMDRTSTEAFF. CDR3 bases: TGTGCCAGCAGTTACGGGATGGACAGGACTAGCACTGAAGCTTTCTTT.

The rearrangement joins TRBV11-3 to TRBJ2-1; 7 bases map to TRBD1. Germline values: CDR1 SGHNT, CDR2 YENEEA. V was pared by 5 bases and J by 9 bases, with 10 bases of the junction left unmatched. This CDR3 contains 14 residues. CDR3 sequence: CASSPHGQVPEQFF. The CDR3 DNA reads as TGTGCCAGCAGCCCTCACGGACAGGTCCCTGAGCAGTTCTTC.

This chain links TRBV6-5 with TRBJ1-3; D not resolved. V shed 6 bases and J shed 1 base, with 4 bases lying between them. CDR3 length: 12 residues. CDR1 is MNHEY and CDR2 is SVGAGI in the germline V gene. The CDR3 is CASRFSGNTIYF. As DNA, the CDR3 is TGTGCCAGCAGGTTTTCTGGAAACACCATATATTTT.

This chain links TRBV3-1 (or the pseudogene TRBV3-2) with TRBJ1-6, with D unresolved. Between the trimmed V and J ends, which lost 2 bases and 10 bases, there was a span of 9 bases. Germline V CDR1 and CDR2: LGHDT, YNNKEL (reference sequence). The length of the CDR3 is 13 residues. CDR3 in DNA: TGTGCCAGCAGCCAAACCAACACCTCACCCCTCCACTTT. Its protein is CASSQTNTSPLHF.

The gene calls are TRBV6-5 and TRBJ2-1, with 7 bases fitting TRBD1. CDR1 is MNHEY, CDR2 SVGAGI, per germline. V was clipped by 6 bases and J by 2 bases; unmatched bases: 7. The CDR3 is made up of 15 amino acids. The CDR3 is CASRTDRVAYNEQFF. The CDR3, as DNA: TGTGCCAGCAGGACCGACAGGGTTGCCTACAATGAGCAGTTCTTC.

The DNA of the CDR3 is TGTGCCAGCAGCTTAGAGGGGACAGGGAGAAATGAAAAACTGTTTTTT. Encoded protein: CASSLEGTGRNEKLFF. The chain employs TRBV7-9 and TRBJ1-4, with 9 bases matching TRBD1. Germline values: CDR1 SEHNR, CDR2 FQNEAQ (reference sequence). With 1 base clipped from V and 5 bases from J, the junction kept 5 bases outside the gene matches. The CDR3 spans 16 residues.

The rearrangement uses TRBV5-1 and TRBJ1-4; D call uncertain. The V end was cut by 5 bases, the J end by 7 bases, with 21 bases between. Germline CDR1 reads SGHRS; CDR2 reads YFSETQ. The CDR3 is made up of 16 amino acids. The CDR3 loop reads CASSFSSQVNVEKLFF. CDR3 bases: TGCGCCAGCAGTTTCTCCTCTCAGGTTAACGTTGAAAAACTGTTTTTT. Based on the CDR3 plus reference TRBV5-1 and TRBJ1-4, the full variable domain is KAGVTQTPRYLIKTRGQQVTLSCSPISGHRSVSWYQQTPGQGLQFLFEYFSETQRNKGNFPGRFSGRQFSNSRSEMNVSTLELGDSALYLCASSFSSQVNVEKLFFGSGTQLSVL.

The rearrangement links TRBV4-1 to TRBJ2-7; D possibly corresponds to TRBD2 (5 bases). The CDR3 length is 12 residues. CDR1 is MGHRA and CDR2 is YSYEKL in the germline V gene. Trimming left V 0 bases short and J 6 bases short, with 6 bases between. This chain's CDR3 is CASSQDGGEQYF. Written as DNA, the CDR3 is TGCGCCAGCAGCCAAGATGGAGGCGAGCAGTACTTC.

CDR3 protein: CASSAFRGRSNTEAFF. DNA for the CDR3: TGCGCCAGCAGCGCCTTCAGGGGCCGGTCGAACACTGAAGCTTTCTTT. This chain connects TRBV5-1 to TRBJ1-1, with D maybe TRBD1 (6 bases). The CDR3 has 16 amino acids. Trimming removed 4 bases at V and 1 base at J, with 17 bases between. CDR1 SGHRS and CDR2 YFSETQ come from the germline V gene.

This clone was seen more than once but under ten times. The rearrangement joins TRBV2 to TRBJ2-6, with D maybe TRBD1 (5 bases). In germline, CDR1 is SNHLY, CDR2 FYNNEI. Deletions cut 3 bases from V and 6 bases from J, with 9 bases between. The CDR3 sequence is 14 residues long. The CDR3 spells CASSDRVAANVLTF. In DNA form, the CDR3 reads TGTGCCAGCAGTGACAGGGTCGCGGCCAACGTCCTGACTTTC.

The rearrangement joins TRBV6-5 to TRBJ1-1, with no clear D. CDR1 MNHEY and CDR2 SVGAGI come from the germline V gene. V lost 5 bases and J 3 bases, leaving 16 bases between the germline ends. The CDR3 spans 15 residues. CDR3 residues: CASSPLGFKDTEAFF. The CDR3 coding sequence is TGTGCCAGCAGTCCACTGGGGTTTAAGGACACTGAAGCTTTCTTT.

V gene TRBV7-8 combines with J gene TRBJ1-1; the match to TRBD1 covers 8 bases. Germline V gene data show CDR1 as SGHVS and CDR2 as FQNEAQ. The V gene end was trimmed by 4 bases and the J gene end by 4 bases; junction bases not matched to a gene: 8. The CDR3 consists of 15 residues. Here the CDR3 DNA reads TGTGCCAGCAGCTCTCGGACAGGGTTGAGCACTGAAGCTTTCTTT. It encodes CASSSRTGLSTEAFF.

The gene calls are TRBV28 and TRBJ1-2; no clear D. The CDR3 runs 13 residues. V lost 3 bases, J lost 4 bases, and 9 bases lay in between. Per germline, CDR1 MDHEN and CDR2 SYDVKM. The CDR3 DNA follows: TGTGCCAGCAGTTTTAAACCTAGCTATGGCTACACCTTC. It codes for CASSFKPSYGYTF.

The rearrangement links TRBV5-4 to TRBJ2-6; D perhaps matches TRBD1 (6 bases). The CDR3 totals 16 residues. V gave up 6 bases and J gave up 1 base, with 14 bases separating them. Germline lookup yields CDR1 SGHNT and CDR2 YYREEE (reference sequence). Written as DNA, the CDR3 is TGTGCCAGCATCCCTTCAGGGGCGTCTGGGGCCAACGTCCTGACTTTC. Translating gives CASIPSGASGANVLTF. Complete variable domain (other parts from reference TRBV5-4 and TRBJ2-6): ETGVTQSPTHLIKTRGQQVTLRCSSQSGHNTVSWYQQALGQGPQFIFQYYREEENGRGNFPPRFSGLQFPNYSSELNVNALELDDSALYLCASIPSGASGANVLTFGAGSRLTVL.

This clone occurred once. The chain is built from TRBV5-6 and TRBJ2-5; TRBD2 might be the D (6 bases). The germline CDR1 and CDR2 sequences are SGHDT and YYEEEE. Trimming cost V 4 bases and J 7 bases, with 20 bases left between them. The CDR3 has 15 amino acids. Written as DNA, the CDR3 is TGTGCCAGCAGCCCGGTGGGAGGCGGGATCGGGACCCAGTACTTC. This translates into CASSPVGGGIGTQYF.

The chain couples TRBV15 to TRBJ1-4; D not certain. Germline CDR1 reads LNHNV; CDR2 reads YYDKDF (reference sequence). V gave up 1 base and J gave up 12 bases, with 12 bases separating them. The CDR3 runs 13 residues. CDR3 in DNA: TGTGCCACCAGCAGAGCCGGGAATATAGAACTGTTTTTT. Translated, it gives CATSRAGNIELFF.

The rearrangement links TRBV3-1 (or the pseudogene TRBV3-2) to TRBJ2-4; D is unclear. Germline CDR1 reads LGHDT; CDR2 reads YNNKEL (reference sequence). The germline V and J ends were trimmed by 0 bases and 8 bases, with 11 bases remaining between them. CDR3 length: 14 amino acids. Here the CDR3 DNA reads TGTGCCAGCAGCCAAGACCGGAGAGGAGACATTCAGTACTTC. This gives the protein CASSQDRRGDIQYF.

The table lists this clone with a few counts. The chain combines TRBV10-3 with TRBJ2-7, with D perhaps TRBD2 (5 bases). V was clipped by 10 bases and J by 4 bases, with 29 bases between them. Per the germline V gene, CDR1 is ENHRY and CDR2 is SYGVKD. The CDR3 runs to 17 residues. The CDR3 DNA follows: TGTGCCACCTGTGTAGGAGGTTCGGTAGATCTGGGATACGAGCAGTACTTC. Protein sequence: CATCVGGSVDLGYEQYF.

This chain joins TRBV5-6 and TRBJ1-2; 8 bases agree with TRBD1. With 4 bases clipped from V and 3 bases from J, the junction kept 8 bases outside the gene matches. Germline CDR1 reads SGHDT; CDR2 reads YYEEEE. The CDR3 is 15 residues long. Here the CDR3 reads CASSNSGTGDYGYTF. The DNA of the CDR3 is TGTGCCAGCAGCAACTCCGGGACAGGAGACTATGGCTACACCTTC.

This chain connects TRBV3-1 (or the pseudogene TRBV3-2) to TRBJ1-5; tentatively, D is TRBD1 (5 bases). V shed 1 base and J shed 8 bases, with 12 bases lying between them. CDR3 length: 14 amino acids. Germline V gives CDR1 LGHDT, CDR2 YNNKEL (reference sequence). In nucleotides, the CDR3 is TGTGCCAGCAGCCAAGGACCGCCGGGGGAGCCCCAGCATTTT. This sequence encodes CASSQGPPGEPQHF.

The chain joins TRBV15 to TRBJ1-1, with 8 bases aligning to TRBD1. Trimming cost V 1 base and J 8 bases; bases outside gene matches: 6. This CDR3 is 14 amino acids long. Germline CDR1 is LNHNV and CDR2 is YYDKDF (reference sequence). CDR3 bases: TGTGCCACCAGCAGAGTTGAGACAGGGGAGGAAGCTTTCTTT. Residues: CATSRVETGEEAFF.

CDR3 sequence reads: CASSQAGGSGANVLTF. The DNA of the CDR3 is TGCGCCAGCAGCCAGGCAGGGGGCTCTGGGGCCAACGTCCTGACTTTC. The rearrangement links TRBV4-1 to TRBJ2-6; TRBD1 matches at 7 bases. The CDR3 sequence is 16 residues long. V shed 3 bases, J shed 0 bases, and the junction held 2 bases outside the gene matches. From germline, CDR1 is MGHRA and CDR2 YSYEKL.

This clone was counted a few times. The chain couples TRBV7-9 to TRBJ2-7; D gene unclear. Germline V CDR1 and CDR2: SEHNR, FQNEAQ (reference sequence). With 2 bases removed from V and 3 bases from J, the gap between germline ends came to 20 bases. The CDR3 has 17 amino acids. CDR3 in DNA: TGTGCCAGCAGCTTAAGAGATGTACAGTCAATCCGCTACGAGCAGTACTTC. Its protein product is CASSLRDVQSIRYEQYF.